Described below is a single TCR beta chain sequence and its context. The source of the sample is a study of T cell clones after liver transplantation. As for the study in general: TCRbeta sequencing after a pre-transplant mixed lymphocyte reaction identified graft-donor-reactive clones, later tracked in post-transplant blood.

The table came from immunoSEQ multiplex PCR; TCRdb's copy has only in-frame clones and leaves some out. The table has under 90,000 clones, about four fifths seen once. CD3+CD4+ and CD3+CD8+ cells were FACS-sorted from thawed unstimulated PBMCs. The TCR originated in a human donor who received a liver transplant. The sample here was CD4+ T cells from blood, taken before liver transplant.

CDR3 loop: CASSLRGRNEKLFF. The CDR3 bases are TGTGCCAGCAGCTTGAGAGGGAGGAATGAAAAACTGTTTTTT. The chain joins TRBV7-2 to TRBJ1-4; D is unclear. Germline V CDR1 and CDR2: SGHTA, FQGNSA. The V gene lost 3 bases and the J gene lost 5 bases, with 10 bases spanning the gap. This CDR3 spans 14 amino acids.